This T cell receptor (beta chain) was documented in a study of radiation and T cells in renal cell carcinoma. Study results and caveats: Pretreatment tumor biopsies were lacking, so baseline clonotypes are unknown.

As regards this clone: Its target is not known.

Some clones are missing from TCRdb's copy, which holds only in-frame ones; the method was immunoSEQ multiplex PCR. This sample yields about 170,000 clones, of which 88% are seen a single time; approximately 10% belongs to the top ten. Time point: blood 4 weeks post-SBRT, at nephrectomy. Treatment reported: 15 Gy SBRT to primary tumor, nephrectomy 4 weeks later. Nephrectomy followed 15 Gy stereotactic body radiation by 4 weeks. Radiation-treated patients gave blood at baseline, week 2 and week 4. The patient's renal cell carcinoma had clear cell pathology. The CDR3 loop spans 13 amino acids. V lost 6 bases, J lost 2 bases, and 4 bases stayed unmatched. Germline CDR1 is ENHRY and CDR2 is SYGVKD.

The sequence came from a woman in her fifties or sixties with renal cell carcinoma. The sample consisted of blood, taken from a patient whose treatment included radiotherapy and nephrectomy. The chain is built from TRBV10-3 and TRBJ2-7; 7 bases match TRBD2. CDR3 amino acids: CAIRREGPYEQYF. The CDR3, as DNA: TGTGCCATCAGGAGGGAGGGTCCCTACGAGCAGTACTTC.